This T cell receptor (beta chain) was profiled in a study of blood T cell repertoires in COVID-19. Across the whole study: Italy, Spain and the United States were the sources of the convalescent and acute COVID-19 samples. Sample material is recorded as cDNA or gDNA derived from T cells, B-cell-depleted T cells, or PBMCs.

This clone was found once. The table came from immunoSEQ multiplex PCR; TCRdb's copy has only in-frame clones and leaves some out. The data contain over 200,000 clones, 89% of them singletons. The length of the CDR3 is 12 residues. V was shortened by 5 bases and J by 4 bases, with 6 bases between the two germline ends. CDR1 is SEHNR and CDR2 is FQNEAQ in the germline V gene (reference sequence). The participants were between about 18 and 90 years old and came from under 25 US areas. Which cohort a participant joined came from the clinical history participants gave. This sequence was found in a young woman with acute COVID-19. The sequenced sample consisted of PBMCs or T cells enriched from blood (not recorded which). V is TRBV7-9 and J is TRBJ1-5; D ambiguous. In DNA, the CDR3 is TGTGCCAGCAGCCCTAGTAATCAGCCCCAGCATTTT. Protein sequence: CASSPSNQPQHF.